This T cell receptor beta chain was profiled in a study of CD4 T cells in relation to SARS-CoV-2 and coronaviruses. Across the study: ViraFEST: approximately 10-day antigen culture of PBMCs, then TCR beta CDR3 sequencing. Study outcomes and limitations: In roughly 65% of donors, memory CD4+ clonotypes crossrecognized SARS-CoV-2 and at least one common cold coronavirus spike.

Germline assignment: CDR1 MGHRA and CDR2 YSYEKL. This CDR3 spans 16 amino acids. V was clipped by 1 base and J by 7 bases, with 14 bases between them. The unexposed donors gave CD4+ T cells in about 2010-2018, prior to COVID-19. CD4+ T cells were isolated from the cells after nine to eleven days of culture. Some 1.9 million PBMCs per well were cultured with around 9.9 IU/ml IL-2. Comment on this clone: Its matching antigen is unknown.

TCRdb keeps only in-frame clones here, not all; method: immunoSEQ multiplex PCR. Among more than 25,000 clones listed, approximately 78% were seen once. This sequence joins TRBV4-1 and TRBJ1-6; possibly TRBD1 for D (6 bases). Sequencing used CD4+ T cells from PBMCs, cultured in vitro. The receptor comes from a human donor in good health. This chain's CDR3 is CASSQALTGYNSPLHF. The CDR3 nucleotides are TGCGCCAGCAGCCAAGCCCTCACAGGGTACAATTCACCCCTCCACTTT.